A single sample is the source of the 8 T cell receptor beta chains below, sequenced in a study of CD8+ T cells in alopecia areata. Extracted RNA was reverse transcribed into cDNA, the sequencing template. The table came from immunoSEQ multiplex PCR; TCRdb's copy has only in-frame clones and leaves some out. The sample has 85,000 to 110,000 clones, around three fifths seen once. Sequencing was carried out using CD4+ T cells sorted from blood. The receptors were sampled from a human donor in good health.

This rearrangement joins TRBV28 to TRBJ1-2, with TRBD1 matching 8 bases. This CDR3 has 14 residues. Germline V gives CDR1 MDHEN, CDR2 SYDVKM. V shed 5 bases, J shed 4 bases, and the junction held 6 bases outside the gene matches. CDR3 bases: TGTGCCAGCAGTCGAGACAGGGGATTCTATGGCTACACCTTC. It yields the protein CASSRDRGFYGYTF.

The chain combines TRBV10-3 with TRBJ1-1, with TRBD1 matching 8 bases. The CDR3 consists of 13 residues. After removal of 4 bases from V and 3 bases from J, the junction contained 1 base not matched to a gene. CDR1 ENHRY and CDR2 SYGVKD come from the germline V gene. This CDR3 is CAISGTGYTEAFF. The CDR3 DNA reads as TGTGCCATCAGTGGGACAGGGTACACTGAAGCTTTCTTT.

The chain uses TRBV6-5 and TRBJ2-7, with TRBD1 matching 10 bases. Per the germline V gene, CDR1 is MNHEY and CDR2 is SVGAGI. V lost 5 bases to trimming and J lost 2 bases; unmatched junction nucleotides: 3. The CDR3 is made up of 14 amino acids. CDR3 nucleotide sequence: TGTGCCAGCAGTGGACAGGGGGGGCCCTACGAGCAGTACTTC. Its translation: CASSGQGGPYEQYF.

This chain links TRBV29-1 with TRBJ1-4, with D unresolved. CDR1 and CDR2 from the germline V gene are SQVTM and ANQGSEA. V lost 7 bases and J lost 5, with 8 bases in between. This CDR3 region has 11 residues. CDR3 loop: CSARQNEKLFF. CDR3 DNA: TGCAGCGCCCGGCAGAATGAAAAACTGTTTTTT.

This clone was picked up a small number of times. The chain is built from TRBV5-1 and TRBJ2-3, with 8 bases matching TRBD2. The CDR3 has 16 amino acids. V was clipped by 4 bases and J by 0 bases; unmatched bases: 7. Germline V CDR1 and CDR2: SGHRS, YFSETQ. This CDR3 reads CASSGGSSGSTDTQYF. The CDR3 bases are TGCGCCAGCAGCGGGGGCTCTAGCGGGAGCACAGATACGCAGTATTTT.

This clone was seen a few times. The chain joins TRBV5-1 to TRBJ1-6, with D possibly matching TRBD1 (6 bases). The ends were cut back, 0 bases at V and 7 bases at J, with 17 bases in the middle. The CDR3 covers 17 residues. Germline assignment: CDR1 SGHRS and CDR2 YFSETQ. Written as DNA, the CDR3 is TGCGCCAGCAGCTTGGAATTGATGCAGGGGAGGAATTCACCCCTCCACTTT. Amino acids: CASSLELMQGRNSPLHF.

The chain recombines TRBV7-2 with TRBJ2-7; a weak D match, TRBD1 (6 bases). V lost 1 base to trimming and J lost 1 base, with 11 bases between them. CDR3 length equals 15 residues. Germline lookup yields CDR1 SGHTA and CDR2 FQGNSA. The CDR3 DNA reads as TGTGCCAGCAGCTTAGGCCAGGGGTCATCCTACGAGCAGTACTTC. This sequence encodes CASSLGQGSSYEQYF. The full variable domain, completed using reference TRBV7-2 and TRBJ2-7, is GAGVSQSPSNKVTEKGKDVELRCDPISGHTALYWYRQSLGQGLEFLIYFQGNSAPDKSGLPSDRFSAERTGGSVSTLTIQRTQQEDSAVYLCASSLGQGSSYEQYFGPGTRLTVT.

This clone was recorded a few times. The V gene is TRBV2, the J gene TRBJ1-1; D is unclear. The germline gives CDR1 SNHLY, CDR2 FYNNEI. V was shortened by 4 bases and J by 5 bases, with 11 bases between the two germline ends. The CDR3 loop spans 13 amino acids. CDR3 DNA: TGTGCCAGCAGTGTTTTCGTGCGGACTGAAGCTTTCTTT. Its protein is CASSVFVRTEAFF.